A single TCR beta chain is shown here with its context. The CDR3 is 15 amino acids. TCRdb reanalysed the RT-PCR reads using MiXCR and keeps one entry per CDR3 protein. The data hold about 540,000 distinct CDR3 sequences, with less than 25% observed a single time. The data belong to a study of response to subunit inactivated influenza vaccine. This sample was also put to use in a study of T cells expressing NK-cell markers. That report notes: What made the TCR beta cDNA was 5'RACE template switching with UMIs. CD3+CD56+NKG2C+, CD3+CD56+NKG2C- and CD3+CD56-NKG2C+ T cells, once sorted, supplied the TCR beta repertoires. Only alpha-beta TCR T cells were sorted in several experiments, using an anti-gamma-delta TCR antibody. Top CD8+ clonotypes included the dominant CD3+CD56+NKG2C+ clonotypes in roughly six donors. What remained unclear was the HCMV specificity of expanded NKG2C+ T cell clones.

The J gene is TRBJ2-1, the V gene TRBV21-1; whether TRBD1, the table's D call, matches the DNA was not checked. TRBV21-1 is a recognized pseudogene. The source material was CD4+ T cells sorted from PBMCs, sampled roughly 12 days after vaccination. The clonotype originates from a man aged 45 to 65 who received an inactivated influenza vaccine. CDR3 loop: CASSNRGQGNNEQFF. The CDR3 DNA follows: TGTGCCAGCAGCAACCGGGGACAGGGGAACAATGAGCAGTTCTTC.